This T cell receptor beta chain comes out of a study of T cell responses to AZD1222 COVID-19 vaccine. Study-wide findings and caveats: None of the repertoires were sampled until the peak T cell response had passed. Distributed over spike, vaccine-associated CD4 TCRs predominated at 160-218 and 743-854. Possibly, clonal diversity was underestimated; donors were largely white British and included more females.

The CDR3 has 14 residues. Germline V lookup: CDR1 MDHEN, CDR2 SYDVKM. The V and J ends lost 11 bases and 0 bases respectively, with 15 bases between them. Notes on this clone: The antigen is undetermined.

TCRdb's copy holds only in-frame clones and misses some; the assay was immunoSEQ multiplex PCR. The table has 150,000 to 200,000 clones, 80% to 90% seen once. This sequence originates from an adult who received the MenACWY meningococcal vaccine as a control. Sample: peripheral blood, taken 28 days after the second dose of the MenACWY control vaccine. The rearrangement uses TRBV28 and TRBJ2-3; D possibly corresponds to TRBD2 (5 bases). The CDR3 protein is CALRSGQSTDTQYF. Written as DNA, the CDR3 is TGTGCCTTAAGGAGCGGCCAAAGCACAGATACGCAGTATTTT.